A selection of T cell receptor beta chains follows, all from one sample in a study of a mutant IDH1 vaccine in newly diagnosed glioma. Antigens of these TCRs are unknown. Only in-frame clones appear in the TCRdb table, and some are missing; sequencing was by immunoSEQ multiplex PCR. The table records over 40,000 clones, 81% of them present only once. Sequencing was performed on PBMCs, taken from a glioma patient whose treatment included an IDH1 peptide vaccine. These TCRs come from a woman aged 40 to 55 with glioma. Some clones in this sample may be carry-over from other donors' samples. CDR3s leave out the opening cysteine and the closing phenylalanine or tryptophan.

CDR3aa | len | v_gene
ASRSRLAGVDTQY | 13 | TRBV5-1
ASSLPGQGAADGYT | 14 | TRBV5-1
ASSETIQGVKETQY | 14 | TRBV25-1
ASADGQRIDTIY | 12 | TRBV5-1
ASSQSSTYYEQY | 12 | TRBV16
ASSPLAGSYNEQF | 13 | TRBV7-9
SAAGTIYGYT | 10 | TRBV29-1
AISRTNYGYT | 10 | TRBV10-3
ASSYGAELAKNIQY | 14 | TRBV6-5
ASSLASRDIQY | 11 | TRBV7-2
ASSSQGASAYEQY | 13 | TRBV6-5
ASSPDRGGNSPLH | 13 | TRBV7-9
ASSPQVGGANTGELF | 15 | TRBV7-9
ASSGRRTDTQY | 11 | TRBV7-9
ASSYSGRPYEQF | 12 | TRBV27
ASSPTGLGLGYGYT | 14 | TRBV7-2
AISESDNTEAF | 11 | TRBV10-3
ASTEASPGNTIY | 12 | TRBV28
ASLARERAGGYT | 12 | TRBV6-1
ASSEVNSGANVLT | 13 | TRBV6-1
ASARPLYNEQF | 11 | TRBV28
ASSCPGLELHEQF | 13 | TRBV10-1
ASSLDSHLAKNIQY | 14 | TRBV11-1
SGGGALEQY | 9 | TRBV20-1
ASSQGLAVSNEQF | 13 | TRBV4-2
ASSQEFGYT | 9 | TRBV28
ASSLTDGYLGDTQY | 14 | TRBV5-1
ASSAFGVSSSYEQY | 14 | TRBV2
ASSFSTGSLRRAAQY | 15 | TRBV5-1
ASSLPLAGGDRNEQF | 15 | TRBV4-1
ASSIGTGGPEKLF | 13 | TRBV7-2
ASSRARTNSGNTIY | 14 | TRBV19
ASSGVGRLAYEQY | 13 | TRBV2
ASSFDNYGYT | 10 | TRBV5-4
ASSLNGGGGYGYT | 13 | TRBV7-3
ASSEAGDYGYT | 11 | TRBV6-5
ASSSSWGNQPQH | 12 | TRBV9
ASTGRGPETQY | 11 | TRBV5-1
ASSYQLAENEQF | 12 | TRBV6-5
ASSSWRSASYEQY | 13 | TRBV19
ASSQDGPGAKEKLF | 14 | TRBV4-3
ASSELGQTSGELF | 13 | TRBV6-1
ASSLGDRSGNTIY | 13 | TRBV5-1
ASRSQGANGYT | 11 | TRBV7-2
ASSPAVAPYEQY | 12 | TRBV14
ASKEDGRADTQY | 12 | TRBV6-5
ASSNSYKNTGELF | 13 | TRBV7-6
ASTYTDTQY | 9 | TRBV2
ASSLALKGGNQPQH | 14 | TRBV7-2
ASSEGGGYT | 9 | TRBV25-1